This TCR beta chain was documented in a study of blood T cell repertoires in COVID-19. Study-wide background: The United States, Italy and Spain supplied acute and convalescent COVID-19 samples. T cells, B-cell-depleted T cells, or PBMCs provided the cDNA or gDNA that served as material.

In germline, CDR1 is GTSNPN, CDR2 SVGIG (reference sequence). CDR3 length: 14 residues. Trimming at V came to 5 bases and at J to 10 bases, leaving 9 bases not matched to a gene. Per the original data handling: Amplification from reference gene primers served as the basis for estimated nucleated cell counts. The method was immunoSEQ multiplex PCR; TCRdb's version includes in-frame clones alone and lacks a portion of them. Clone size and V and J calls were adopted from that table, with D and trimming inferred from the DNA. The profile shows 250,000 to 400,000 clones, 70% to 90% of them singletons. This TCR was recovered from a woman aged 25 to 45 with COVID-19, enrolled during active disease. Sequenced material: peripheral blood. The V gene is TRBV30, the J gene TRBJ2-3; TRBD2 matches 13 bases. DNA for the CDR3: TGTGCCTGGGCTAGACTAGCGGGGGGCTACTCGCAGTATTTT. Protein: CAWARLAGGYSQYF.